The clone carrying this T cell receptor (beta chain) was detected a few times. What it recognizes is unknown. The data were obtained in a study of T-cell memory formation after mild COVID-19. TCRdb reanalysed the 5' RACE reads using MiXCR and keeps one entry per CDR3 protein. The table records around 200,000 distinct CDR3 sequences, around 30% of them present only once. Findings of the study overall: Memory from before infection featured some responding clones, which suggests cross-reactive memory joined. Of the contracting clones, CD4+ ones lay mainly in CM and EM, and CD8+ ones in EMRA.

The V end lost 5 bases, the J end lost 7 bases, and 15 bases lay between the germline ends. The CDR3 runs to 14 residues. This chain links TRBV12-3 or TRBV12-4 with TRBJ1-5, with a possible D match to TRBD1 (5 bases). The sequenced sample was PBMCs or a T cell subset sorted from them (not recorded which). This receptor was taken from an adult woman who had mild COVID-19 (a few samples of this study predate the infection). Cell type and time point are not known. The CDR3 loop reads CASSQMGGDQPQHF. DNA for the CDR3: TGTGCCAGCAGTCAGATGGGCGGGGACCAGCCCCAGCATTTT.